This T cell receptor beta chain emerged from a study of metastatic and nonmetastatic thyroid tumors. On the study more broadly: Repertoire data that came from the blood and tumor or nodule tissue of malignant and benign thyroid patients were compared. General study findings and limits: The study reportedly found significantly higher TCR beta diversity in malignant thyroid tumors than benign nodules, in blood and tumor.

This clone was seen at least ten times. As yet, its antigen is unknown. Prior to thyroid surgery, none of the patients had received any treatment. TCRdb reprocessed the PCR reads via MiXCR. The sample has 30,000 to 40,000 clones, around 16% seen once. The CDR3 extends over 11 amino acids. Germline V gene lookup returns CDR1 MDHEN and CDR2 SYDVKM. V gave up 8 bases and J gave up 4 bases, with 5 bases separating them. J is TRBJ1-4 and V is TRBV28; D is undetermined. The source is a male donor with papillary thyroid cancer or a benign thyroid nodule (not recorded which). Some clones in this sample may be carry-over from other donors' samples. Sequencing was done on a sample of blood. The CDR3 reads CASFSNEKLFF. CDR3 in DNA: TGTGCCAGCTTCAGTAATGAAAAACTGTTTTTT.